The sample holds a few counts of the clone carrying this T cell receptor (beta chain). The target antigen is unknown. The data originate from a study of CD8 T cells in ankylosing spondylitis. Findings of the study overall: Disease-associated clonotypes exhibited CD8+ identity and were relatively infrequent in peripheral blood.

Germline V gene data show CDR1 as MNHNS and CDR2 as SASEGT. The CDR3 spans 19 residues. V was pared by 9 bases and J by 3 bases, with 25 bases of the junction left unmatched. TCRdb ran MiXCR on the 5' RACE reads and lists one entry per CDR3 protein. The data contain fewer than 250,000 distinct CDR3 sequences, under 12% of them singletons. The origin of this receptor is a male donor with ankylosing spondylitis or in good health (not recorded which). This rearrangement joins TRBV6-1 to TRBJ1-1; TRBD1 aligns across 7 bases. The sample taken for sequencing was blood, either unsorted or a sorted T cell fraction (not recorded which). The CDR3 DNA reads as TGTGCCAGAGACCCTTCGCACAGGGACAGCGCCACCCTTTACACTGAAGCTTTCTTT. Protein: CARDPSHRDSATLYTEAFF.